This T cell receptor (beta chain) was profiled in a study of cytomegalovirus exposure and HLA in healthy donors. The study ran its PCR with 60 Vbeta and 13 Jbeta primers. Assay used: immunoSEQ multiplex PCR; TCRdb lists only in-frame clones, some missing. The repertoire consists of under 150,000 clones, with 70% to 85% occurring once and the leading ten covering about 2%. Looked up from germline, CDR1 is MNHEY and CDR2 is SVGAGI. The CDR3 loop spans 15 amino acids. Trimming left V 2 bases short and J 8 bases short, with 13 bases between. General observations from the study: Reportedly, TCR beta sequences accurately predicted HLA-A and HLA-B alleles in most subjects.

On this clone itself: Its target is unknown.

The V and J genes are TRBV6-5 and TRBJ1-6; D remains ambiguous. The receptor was isolated from a man aged 18-30 years in good health and CMV-seronegative. Sample: PBMCs. CDR3 sequence (DNA): TGTGCCAGCAGTTACGCGACACCTGCCTATTCACCCCTCCACTTT. It specifies CASSYATPAYSPLHF.